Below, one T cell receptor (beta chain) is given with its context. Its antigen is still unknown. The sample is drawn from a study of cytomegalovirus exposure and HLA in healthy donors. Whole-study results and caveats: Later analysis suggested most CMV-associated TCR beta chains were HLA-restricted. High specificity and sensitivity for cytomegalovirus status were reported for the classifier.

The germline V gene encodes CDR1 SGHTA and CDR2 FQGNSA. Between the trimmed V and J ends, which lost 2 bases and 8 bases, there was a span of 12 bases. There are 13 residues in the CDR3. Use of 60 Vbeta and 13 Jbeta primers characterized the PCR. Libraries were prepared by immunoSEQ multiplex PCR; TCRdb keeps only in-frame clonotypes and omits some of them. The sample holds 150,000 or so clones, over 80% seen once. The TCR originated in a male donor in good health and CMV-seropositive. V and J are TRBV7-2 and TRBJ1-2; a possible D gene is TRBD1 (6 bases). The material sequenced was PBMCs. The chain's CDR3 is CASSLLQGRGYTF. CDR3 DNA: TGTGCCAGCAGCTTATTACAGGGAAGAGGCTACACCTTC.